One sample yielded the 21 T cell receptor beta chains listed below, sequenced in a study of blood T cell repertoires in COVID-19. Clones were sequenced by immunoSEQ multiplex PCR, and TCRdb holds only the in-frame ones, with some missing. The sample shows 150,000 to 200,000 clones, roughly 83% of them seen only once. Sequences were obtained from peripheral blood. The source of these receptors is a woman aged 60 to 75 with acute or convalescent COVID-19.

The rearrangement joins TRBV5-1 to TRBJ2-1, with 9 bases fitting TRBD1. J was trimmed by 6 bases and V by 0 bases; bases with no gene match: 7. Germline V CDR1 and CDR2: SGHRS, YFSETQ. This CDR3 is built from 16 residues. DNA of the CDR3: TGCGCCAGCAGCTTGGCCGGGACAGGGTACGTCAATGAGCAGTTCTTC. Its protein product is CASSLAGTGYVNEQFF.

V and J are TRBV5-6 and TRBJ2-7; 8 nucleotides align to TRBD1. V shed 1 base, J shed 1 base, and the junction held 4 bases outside the gene matches. The CDR3 is 15 amino acids. Germline-derived CDR1 and CDR2 are SGHDT and YYEEEE. Written as DNA, the CDR3 is TGTGCCAGCAGCTTGTGGGGACAGGAGTCCTACGAGCAGTACTTC. Protein: CASSLWGQESYEQYF. The entire variable domain, with the rest obtained from reference TRBV5-6 and TRBJ2-7, is as follows: DAGVTQSPTHLIKTRGQQVTLRCSPKSGHDTVSWYQQALGQGPQFIFQYYEEEERQRGNFPDRFSGHQFPNYSSELNVNALLLGDSALYLCASSLWGQESYEQYFGPGTRLTVT.

The chain recombines TRBV12-3 or TRBV12-4 with TRBJ2-2; TRBD2 might be the D (5 bases). The CDR3 sequence is 11 residues long. Trimming cost V 6 bases and J 9 bases, with 8 bases left between them. Here the CDR3 DNA reads TGTGCCAGCAGCCTAGCCCGGGAGCTGTTTTTT. It specifies CASSLARELFF.

The V and J genes are TRBV9 and TRBJ2-7; TRBD2 matches at 12 bases. The length of the CDR3 is 14 residues. Germline V lookup: CDR1 SGDLS, CDR2 YYNGEE. With 3 bases clipped from V and 7 bases from J, the junction kept 5 bases outside the gene matches. The CDR3 bases are TGTGCCAGCAGCGGTCTAGCGGGGGGGCATGAGCAGTACTTC. It codes for CASSGLAGGHEQYF.

The chain joins TRBV20-1 to TRBJ1-2; D may be TRBD1 (6 bases). This CDR3 has 11 amino acids. Trimming removed 6 bases at V and 12 bases at J, with 17 bases between. Germline loops: CDR1 DFQATT, CDR2 SNEGSKA (reference sequence). CDR3 amino acids: CSAPTGTQDTF. CDR3 nucleotide sequence: TGCAGTGCCCCCACAGGGACCCAGGACACCTTC.

This chain uses TRBV27 with TRBJ2-6; TRBD1 matches at 9 bases. Germline V gene sequence: CDR1 MNHEY, CDR2 SMNVEV (reference sequence). The CDR3 is 15 residues long. With 5 bases clipped from V and 2 bases from J, the junction kept 1 base outside the gene matches. This CDR3 is CASSRQGAGANVLTF. As DNA, the CDR3 is TGTGCCAGCAGTCGACAGGGGGCTGGGGCCAACGTCCTGACTTTC.

This clone was counted ten times or more. The chain employs TRBV4-1 and TRBJ2-7, with TRBD1 as a possible D gene (6 bases). Trimming cost V 0 bases and J 6 bases, with 9 bases left between them. Germline lookup yields CDR1 MGHRA and CDR2 YSYEKL. The CDR3 covers 13 residues. CDR3 DNA: TGCGCCAGCAGCCAAGATTGGGGGCTCGAGCAGTACTTC. Translating it yields CASSQDWGLEQYF.

This clone was recorded only once. The chain recombines TRBV18 with TRBJ2-2; 11 nucleotides agree with TRBD1. Germline assignment: CDR1 KGHSH and CDR2 LQKENI. This CDR3 region has 16 residues. Trimming cost V 3 bases and J 7 bases; bases outside gene matches: 7. The CDR3 loop is CASSPSDRGRVGELFF. The CDR3 nucleotides are TGTGCCAGCTCACCTTCGGACAGGGGGCGCGTCGGGGAGCTGTTTTTT.

The rearrangement uses TRBV9 and TRBJ2-3, with 14 bases fitting TRBD2. The CDR3 spans 18 residues. The V gene end was trimmed by 0 bases and the J gene end by 1 base; junction bases not matched to a gene: 4. Germline assignment: CDR1 SGDLS and CDR2 YYNGEE. Written as DNA, the CDR3 is TGTGCCAGCAGCGTAGGACTAGCGGGGGGGCCTGGCACAGATACGCAGTATTTT. It translates to CASSVGLAGGPGTDTQYF.

The V gene is TRBV2, the J gene TRBJ2-7; D gene unclear. Germline V gives CDR1 SNHLY, CDR2 FYNNEI. The V end was cut by 6 bases, the J end by 3 bases, with 6 bases between. CDR3 length equals 11 residues. CDR3 sequence: CASSPHYEQYF. In nucleotides, the CDR3 is TGTGCCAGCAGCCCACACTACGAGCAGTACTTC.

The rearrangement joins TRBV11-2 to TRBJ2-3, with D unclear. CDR3 length: 14 residues. CDR1 and CDR2 (germline): SGHAT, FQNNGV. With 3 bases removed from V and 2 bases from J, the gap between germline ends came to 9 bases. The CDR3 bases are TGTGCCAGCAGCTTGAGGCCATTCACAGATACGCAGTATTTT. Its protein is CASSLRPFTDTQYF.

This CDR3 is CASSHITINTGELFF. The CDR3, as DNA: TGTGCCAGCTCCCATATTACTATCAACACCGGGGAGCTGTTTTTT. The chain recombines TRBV18 with TRBJ2-2, with D unresolved. With 6 bases removed from V and 2 bases from J, the gap between germline ends came to 13 bases. Germline V gives CDR1 KGHSH, CDR2 LQKENI. This CDR3 contains 15 residues.

This sequence joins TRBV29-1 and TRBJ2-2; tentatively, D is TRBD1 (6 bases). Germline-derived CDR1 and CDR2 are SQVTM and ANQGSEA. The V end was cut by 4 bases, the J end by 6 bases, with 12 bases between. This CDR3 comprises 13 residues. DNA for the CDR3: TGCAGCGTTGGTAATGGGGGCGCCGGGGAGCTGTTTTTT. Translation: CSVGNGGAGELFF.

J is TRBJ1-1 and V is TRBV5-4, with unresolved D. The germline V gene encodes CDR1 SGHNT and CDR2 YYREEE (reference sequence). This CDR3 has 14 residues. Deletions cut 3 bases from V and 0 bases from J, with 9 bases between. The CDR3 DNA sequence: TGTGCCAGCAGCTATAGCAACGTGAACACTGAAGCTTTCTTT. Translated: CASSYSNVNTEAFF.

V usage is TRBV11-2 and J usage is TRBJ2-6, with D perhaps matching TRBD2 (6 bases). Germline loops: CDR1 SGHAT, CDR2 FQNNGV. There are 14 residues in the CDR3. Between the trimmed V and J ends, which lost 6 bases and 2 bases, there was a span of 8 bases. DNA of the CDR3: TGTGCCAGCAGTAGGGAGGCTGGGGCCAACGTCCTGACTTTC. As protein: CASSREAGANVLTF.

The chain joins TRBV6-5 to TRBJ1-1, with unresolved D. V was pared by 0 bases and J by 6 bases, with 14 bases between. The CDR3 is 15 residues long. CDR1 is MNHEY, CDR2 SVGAGI, per germline. The CDR3 sequence: CASSYSRTFIPEAFF. CDR3 nucleotide sequence: TGTGCCAGCAGTTACTCAAGGACTTTCATCCCTGAAGCTTTCTTT.

V is TRBV7-8 and J is TRBJ1-1; 8 positions match TRBD1. With 7 bases clipped from V and 1 base from J, the junction kept 5 bases outside the gene matches. This CDR3 is 14 amino acids long. Germline CDR1 SGHVS, CDR2 FQNEAQ. The CDR3 DNA follows: TGTGCCAGCACCCGGACAGGGACGAACACTGAAGCTTTCTTT. The encoded protein is CASTRTGTNTEAFF. Supplemented by reference TRBV7-8 and TRBJ1-1, the full variable domain reads GAGVSQSPRYKVAKRGQDVALRCDPISGHVSLFWYQQALGQGPEFLTYFQNEAQLDKSGLPSDRFFAERPEGSVSTLKIQRTQQEDSAVYLCASTRTGTNTEAFFGQGTRLTVV.

V gene TRBV14 combines with J gene TRBJ2-1, with D uncertain. The CDR3 length is 15 residues. Germline V gives CDR1 SGHDN, CDR2 FVKESK. V dropped 1 base and J dropped 6 bases, with 13 bases sitting between them. In DNA form, the CDR3 reads TGTGCCAGCAGCCAAGTTCCTCTAATCGGCAATGAGCAGTTCTTC. This encodes CASSQVPLIGNEQFF.

The rearrangement joins TRBV5-1 to TRBJ2-7; possible D gene TRBD2, 6 bases. Trimming left V 4 bases short and J 3 bases short, with 14 bases between. The CDR3 sequence is 14 residues long. CDR1 and CDR2 (germline): SGHRS, YFSETQ. CDR3 coding DNA: TGCGCCAGCAGCCCCTTGGCGGGGAGCTACGAGCAGTACTTC. It specifies CASSPLAGSYEQYF.

This chain links TRBV10-2 with TRBJ1-2; 8 bases match TRBD1. Germline CDR1 reads WSHSY; CDR2 reads SAAADI. The CDR3 extends over 15 amino acids. The ends lost 0 bases at V and 5 bases at J; junction bases unmatched: 5. The CDR3 DNA sequence: TGCGCCAGCAGTGAGTCGCAGGGGGCGAGATATGGCTACACCTTC. This codes for CASSESQGARYGYTF.

The chain combines TRBV19 with TRBJ2-6; the match to TRBD1 covers 8 bases. V gave up 5 bases and J gave up 2 bases; unmatched junction bases: 8. The CDR3 is made up of 17 amino acids. Germline assignment: CDR1 LNHDA and CDR2 SQIVND (reference sequence). CDR3 coding DNA: TGTGCCAGTAGTCGCCAGGGGGCTAGAACTGGGGCCAACGTCCTGACTTTC. This sequence encodes CASSRQGARTGANVLTF.